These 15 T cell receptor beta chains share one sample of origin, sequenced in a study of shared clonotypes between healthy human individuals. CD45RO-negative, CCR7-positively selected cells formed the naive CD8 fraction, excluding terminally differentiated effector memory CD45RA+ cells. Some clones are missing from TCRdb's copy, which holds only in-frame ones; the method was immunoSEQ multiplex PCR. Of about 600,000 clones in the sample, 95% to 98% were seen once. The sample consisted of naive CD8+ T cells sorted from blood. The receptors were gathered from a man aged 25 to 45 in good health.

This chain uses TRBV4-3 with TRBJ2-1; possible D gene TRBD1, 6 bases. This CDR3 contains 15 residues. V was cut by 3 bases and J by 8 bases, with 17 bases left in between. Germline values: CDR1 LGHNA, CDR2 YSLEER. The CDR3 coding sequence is TGCGCCAGCAGCCAGGTAACCGGGACATTCTATGAGCAGTTCTTC. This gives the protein CASSQVTGTFYEQFF.

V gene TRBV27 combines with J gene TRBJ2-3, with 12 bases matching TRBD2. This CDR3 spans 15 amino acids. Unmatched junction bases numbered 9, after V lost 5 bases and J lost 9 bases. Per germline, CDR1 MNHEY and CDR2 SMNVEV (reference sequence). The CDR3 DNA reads TGTGCCAGCAGTCAGACTAGCGGGGGTCCCCGGACGCAGTATTTT. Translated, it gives CASSQTSGGPRTQYF.

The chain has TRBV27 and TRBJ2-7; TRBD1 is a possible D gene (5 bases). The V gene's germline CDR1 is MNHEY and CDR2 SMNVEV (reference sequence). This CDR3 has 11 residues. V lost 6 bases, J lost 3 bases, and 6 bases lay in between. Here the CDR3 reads CASRTDYEQYF. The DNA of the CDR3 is TGTGCCAGCAGGACAGACTACGAGCAGTACTTC.

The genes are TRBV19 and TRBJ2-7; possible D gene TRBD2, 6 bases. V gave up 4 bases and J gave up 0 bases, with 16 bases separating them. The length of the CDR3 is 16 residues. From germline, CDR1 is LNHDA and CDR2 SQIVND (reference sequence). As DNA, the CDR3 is TGTGCCAGTAGTAGCTATCCCGCGGGAAGCTCCTACGAGCAGTACTTC. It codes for CASSSYPAGSSYEQYF. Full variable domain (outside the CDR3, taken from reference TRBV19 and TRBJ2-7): DGGITQSPKYLFRKEGQNVTLSCEQNLNHDAMYWYRQDPGQGLRLIYYSQIVNDFQKGDIAEGYSVSREKKESFPLTVTSAQKNPTAFYLCASSSYPAGSSYEQYFGPGTRLTVT.

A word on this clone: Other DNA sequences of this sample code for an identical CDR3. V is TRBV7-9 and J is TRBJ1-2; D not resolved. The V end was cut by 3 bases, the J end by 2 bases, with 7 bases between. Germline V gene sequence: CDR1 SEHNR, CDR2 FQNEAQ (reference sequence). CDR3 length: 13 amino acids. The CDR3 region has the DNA TGTGCCAGCAGCTTTTCTACCAACTATGGCTACACCTTC. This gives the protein CASSFSTNYGYTF.

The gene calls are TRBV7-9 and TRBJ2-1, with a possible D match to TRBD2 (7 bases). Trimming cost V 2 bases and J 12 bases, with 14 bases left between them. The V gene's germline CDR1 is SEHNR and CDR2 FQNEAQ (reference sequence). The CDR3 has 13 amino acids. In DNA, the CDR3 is TGTGCCAGCAGCTTAAATTTAGGGGGGGTGCAGTTCTTC. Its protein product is CASSLNLGGVQFF.

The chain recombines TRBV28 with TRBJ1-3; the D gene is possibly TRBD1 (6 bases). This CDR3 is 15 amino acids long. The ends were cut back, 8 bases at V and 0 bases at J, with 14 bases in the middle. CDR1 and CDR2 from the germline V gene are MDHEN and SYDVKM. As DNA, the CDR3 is TGTGCCAGCGTAGAGGACAGCTACTCTGGAAACACCATATATTTT. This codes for CASVEDSYSGNTIYF.

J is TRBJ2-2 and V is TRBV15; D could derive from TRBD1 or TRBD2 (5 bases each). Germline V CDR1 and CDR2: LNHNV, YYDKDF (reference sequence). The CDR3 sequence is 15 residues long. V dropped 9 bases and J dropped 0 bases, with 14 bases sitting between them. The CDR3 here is CATRGQGSNTGELFF. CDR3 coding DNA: TGTGCCACTAGAGGGCAGGGATCGAACACCGGGGAGCTGTTTTTT.

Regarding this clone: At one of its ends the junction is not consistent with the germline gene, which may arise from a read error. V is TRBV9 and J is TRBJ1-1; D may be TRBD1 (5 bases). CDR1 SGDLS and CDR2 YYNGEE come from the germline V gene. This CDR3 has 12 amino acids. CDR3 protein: CSSSGREFGIFF. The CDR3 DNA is TGTTCCAGCTCGGGACGGGAGTTTGGAATTTTCTTT.

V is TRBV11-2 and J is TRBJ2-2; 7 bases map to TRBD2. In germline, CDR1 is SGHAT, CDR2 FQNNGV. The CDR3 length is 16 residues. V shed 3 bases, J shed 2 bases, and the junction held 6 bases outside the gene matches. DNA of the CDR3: TGTGCCAGCAGCTTCTGGGGCGGGGGAAACACCGGGGAGCTGTTTTTT. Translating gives CASSFWGGGNTGELFF.

For the CDR3, the DNA is TGTGCCACCGAAAGGGTCGCGGGTGAGCAGTTCTTC. This encodes CATERVAGEQFF. V and J are TRBV7-2 and TRBJ2-1; a weak D match, TRBD2 (5 bases). Germline V gene data show CDR1 as SGHTA and CDR2 as FQGNSA. This CDR3 is 12 amino acids long. Trimming cost V 10 bases and J 9 bases, with 16 bases left between them. The whole variable domain, filled in from reference TRBV7-2 and TRBJ2-1, reads GAGVSQSPSNKVTEKGKDVELRCDPISGHTALYWYRQSLGQGLEFLIYFQGNSAPDKSGLPSDRFSAERTGGSVSTLTIQRTQQEDSAVYLCATERVAGEQFFGPGTRLTVL.

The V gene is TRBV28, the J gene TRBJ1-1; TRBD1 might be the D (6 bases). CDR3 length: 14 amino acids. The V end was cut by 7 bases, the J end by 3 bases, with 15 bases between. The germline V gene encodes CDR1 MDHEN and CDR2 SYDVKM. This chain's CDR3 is CASNKQGEDTEAFF. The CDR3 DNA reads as TGTGCCAGCAACAAACAGGGTGAGGACACTGAAGCTTTCTTT.

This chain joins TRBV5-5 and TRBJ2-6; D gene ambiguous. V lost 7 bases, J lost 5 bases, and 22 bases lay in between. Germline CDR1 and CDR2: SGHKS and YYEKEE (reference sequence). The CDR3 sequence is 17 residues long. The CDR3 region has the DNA TGTGCCAGCGCGCCTTTTGTCGCACAAAGTCGGGCCAACGTCCTGACTTTC. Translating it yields CASAPFVAQSRANVLTF.

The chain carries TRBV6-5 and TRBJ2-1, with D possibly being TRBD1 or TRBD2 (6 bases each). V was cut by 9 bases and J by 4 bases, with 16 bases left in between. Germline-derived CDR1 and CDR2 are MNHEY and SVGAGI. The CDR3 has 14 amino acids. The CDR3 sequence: CASRRGDVYNEQFF. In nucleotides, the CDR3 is TGTGCCAGTCGGAGGGGGGACGTATACAATGAGCAGTTCTTC.

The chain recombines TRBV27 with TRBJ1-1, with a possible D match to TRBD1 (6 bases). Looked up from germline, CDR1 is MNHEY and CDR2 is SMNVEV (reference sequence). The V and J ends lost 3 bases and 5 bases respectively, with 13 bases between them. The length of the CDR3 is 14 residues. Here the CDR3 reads CASSFGGRQTEAFF. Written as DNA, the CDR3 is TGTGCCAGCAGTTTTGGGGGGCGTCAGACTGAAGCTTTCTTT.